The clone carrying this T cell receptor (beta chain) was found many times. Its antigen is as yet unknown. RNA transcripts served as the template for amplifying TCR beta CDR3 regions. RT-PCR in the first round (using the HTBI primer set) targeted the TCR CDR3. TCRdb used MiXCR to reprocess the multiplex PCR reads, holding one entry per CDR3 protein. The table has roughly 240,000 distinct CDR3 sequences, 24% seen once. This sample was taken from a study of T cells in Graves' hyperthyroidism and ophthalmopathy. Study-wide points: A model using 13 V-J features told ophthalmopathy apart from stable hyperthyroidism.

Clinical symptoms, serum thyroxine and TRAb, thyroid ultrasound and orbital computed tomography were used for the diagnoses. This clonotype was sampled from a woman aged 40-49 years with Graves' ophthalmopathy. The sequenced sample was blood.

The CDR3 protein is CSTSTGGSNQPQHF. The CDR3 DNA reads TGCAGTACGTCGACAGGGGGGAGCAATCAGCCCCAGCATTTT. The rearrangement uses TRBV20-1 and TRBJ1-5; 9 nucleotides line up with TRBD1. CDR3 length: 14 residues. J lost 1 base, V lost 8 bases, and 6 bases had no gene match. Per the germline V gene, CDR1 is DFQATT and CDR2 is SNEGSKA (reference sequence).